The clone carrying this T cell receptor (beta chain) turned up a few times. What it binds is unknown. This sample is drawn from a study of shared clonotypes between healthy human individuals. Method: immunoSEQ multiplex PCR; TCRdb's copy keeps in-frame clones and lacks some. The repertoire has about 690,000 clones, about nine tenths of them found once; the top ten carry around a third. Per germline, CDR1 LNHDA and CDR2 SQIVND (reference sequence). CDR3 size: 13 residues. V lost 7 bases to trimming and J lost 6 bases; unmatched junction nucleotides: 4. Points from the study as a whole: Among a handful of donors, roughly 5.5% of naive CD4 clonotypes were found in common. Clonotypes shared by all four donors outscored non-shared clonotypes in generation probability. Clonotype sharing among donors was thought likely to change with sequencing depth.

The sequence came from a young man in good health. Some clones in this sample may be carry-over from other donors' samples. Sequenced input: memory CD8+ T cells from PBMCs. The sample's subset: CD45RO+ cells pooled with CCR7-negative TemRA cells. This rearrangement joins TRBV19 to TRBJ2-1, with 9 nucleotides matching TRBD2. In DNA form, the CDR3 reads TGTGCCAGTACTAGCGGGAAGGTCAATGAGCAGTTCTTC. The encoded protein is CASTSGKVNEQFF.